This T cell receptor (beta chain) was observed in a study of cytomegalovirus exposure and HLA in healthy donors (TCRdb year 2017). About the study as a whole: In an earlier analysis of some 610 of the donors, 250 to 350 Gb of sequence data and 100 million or so unique TCR beta sequences from 150 million to 200 million T cells were reported. In addition to the first cohort of approximately 670 subjects, a separate validation cohort of some 120 different subjects was used. The number of typed donors differed by locus: about 620-640 for A, B, C, DRB1 and DQB1; approximately 520 for DQA1; fewer than 610 for DPA1; and roughly 490 for DPB1. Four to six DR-DQ haplotypes were handled as single units for association and clustering, since linkage in the cohort was strong. To study patterns of TCR occurrence, a later analysis re-analyzed previously published TCR beta repertoires from 550 to 800 donors and added high-resolution HLA genotyping. Alongside the repertoire data, information on donor age, sex, ethnicity and CMV serostatus was compiled. Using immunosequencing, the study profiled T cell repertoires from fewer than 850 subjects and related those repertoires to cytomegalovirus serostatus. Approximately 310 gigabases of sequencing data and tens of millions of unique TCR sequences made up an early release that covered approximately 700 HLA-typed donors. The study aimed to test whether signatures of past pathogen exposure could be identified by cataloging public T cell receptors. Both class I and class II loci were covered by HLA typing, at four-digit resolution. On average, roughly 200,000 unique TCR beta nucleotide sequences were sequenced per donor among some 420 genotyped donors of the cohort, with around 19% of those sequences being non-productive. To predict cytomegalovirus infection status, the study brought together high-throughput TCR immunosequencing, statistical association of individual TCRs with disease status, and machine learning. A later genetic analysis took genome-wide SNP genotypes for about 65% of the 666 donors and used that subset as a discovery cohort. Every discovery cohort repertoire had been produced on one sequencing platform. Among the approximately 430 genotyped donors, about 83% belonged to the genetic ancestry cluster associated with self-reported Caucasian donors. Rather than using new phenotypic data, the later analysis identified candidate immune exposures from TCR beta sequences and from how often those sequences occurred across donors. An earlier analysis of several hundred of the donors applied high-throughput TCR beta sequencing to assess whether each TCR beta V gene segment acted as functional or pseudogenic.

Overall results and qualifications from the work: A cluster of highly shared sequence variants was judged likely to represent a technical artifact of the sequencing pipeline. Linkage disequilibrium might explain the correlated functional status among segregating V segments, but an unknown experimental factor could not be excluded. Only TCR beta chains were sequenced in this cohort, and the absence of alpha or paired-chain data limited detectable features. Most CMV-associated TCR beta chains appeared to be HLA-restricted in a later analysis, and the HLA associations seemed to be driven largely by CMV exposure. The classifier was reported to diagnose cytomegalovirus status with high specificity and sensitivity in both the original and validation cohorts. Most TCR sequences were observed very rarely across donors, whereas some public TCRs were present in many individuals. HLA typing was unavailable for some donors at each locus, so association tests used only the typed subset. An earlier analysis of approximately 600 of the donors showed that most TCR beta V segments appeared in productive rearrangements either about 87% or about 30% of the time, which broadly matched IMGT annotations. The authors suggested that the approach could potentially be generalized to other disease states and immunological phenotypes. A later analysis found that TCR association rates varied across HLA loci, with DRB1 alleles showing the most associated TCRs and HLA-C alleles the fewest. When HLA alleles, especially DR and DQ, strongly co-occurred, attributing TCR associations to individual alleles was difficult. The earlier analysis of 587 of the donors excluded roughly 17 rarely observed V segments, including chromosome 9 orphons, because counts were too low. Presence/absence analyses assumed roughly uniform sequencing depth across donors, an assumption that may not hold. In a later analysis, HLA-associated TCR beta chains showed more clonal expansion and lower generation probabilities than non-associated chains that were equally common. Specific HLA alleles were associated with over 15,000 TCR beta sequences at a false discovery rate of 0.05 in a later analysis. Because the 87-base-pair reads could not distinguish some IMGT-functional V segments, including TRBV6-2 and TRBV6-3, those segments were excluded. According to a later analysis, parvovirus B19, influenza, CMV and Epstein-Barr virus appeared linked to several top co-occurrence clusters. A further reported finding was that TCR beta sequences accurately predicted the HLA-A and HLA-B alleles for most subjects in the first cohort. According to a later genetic analysis, donors in an Asian-associated ancestry cluster had fewer N-insertions in productive TCRs than the approximately 670-donor mean. CMV serostatus was the only immune exposure information available for the cohort. In vitro tests confirmed that a few of the cytomegalovirus-associated TCR beta chains recognize cytomegalovirus antigens. The study gave a list of about 170 TCR beta chains associated with cytomegalovirus. In a later genetic analysis, a missense DCLRE1C variant was associated with V-gene and J-gene trimming of TCR beta chains, and the association was replicated in an independent cohort.

About this clone: It lacks a known antigen. Base qualities were left out, and no much larger clone turns up one base away.

Library generation was performed with the immunoSEQ multiplex PCR assay. For the multiplex PCR, a mixture combining 60 forward primers for TCR Vbeta segments and 13 reverse primers for TCR Jbeta segments was used. The CDR3 region of rearranged TCR beta genes was amplified from genomic DNA with a multiplex PCR assay. Amplified TCR beta libraries were sequenced as 87-base-pair reads on the Illumina HiSeq System. On the study's bioinformatics: A later analysis counted about 80 million unique TCR beta chains across the approximately 700 repertoires, and around 12 million of these chains were shared by at least two donors. Raw reads were error-corrected and collapsed into unique sequences with a nearest-neighbor algorithm that merged closely related sequences to remove PCR and sequencing errors. Alignment of CDR3 sequences to IMGT reference sequences was used to assign V, D and J gene segments. Each retained sequence needed at least a six-nucleotide match to both a V gene segment and a J gene segment. A rearrangement was called productive if the CDR3 had no stop codons and remained in frame with V and J, and every other rearrangement was called non-productive. Following IMGT convention, CDR3 was defined as the stretch from the second conserved V-encoded cysteine up to the conserved J-encoded phenylalanine. The earlier analysis of roughly 590 of the donors excluded any sequence lacking an unambiguous match to a single V gene segment. An earlier analysis of fewer than 750 of the donors called V segments functional above 56.7% productive rearrangements and segregating when the between-donor standard deviation exceeded 5%. To diagnose cytomegalovirus status from the catalog of TCR beta chain sequences, a statistical classification framework was built. V and J gene assignment, in a later analysis, came from comparing TCR nucleotide sequences with IMGT/GENE-DB human TR gene sequences. Using the TCRdist pipeline, a later analysis assigned CDR3 sequences along with most-parsimonious VDJ recombination scenarios. A later analysis defined each TCR beta chain by its CDR3 amino acid sequence plus V-gene family, and excluded reads lacking a unique V-gene family. As a way to deal with suspected cross-contamination and a sequencing artifact, a later analysis dropped 592 nucleotide sequences that were highly shared and had low generation probability. A later analysis calculated a clonal expansion index for each public chain from normalized within-repertoire ranks of inferred template counts. A later analysis computed generation probabilities with a VDJ recombination model fitted to out-of-frame rearrangements, and checked the results against IGoR. Hypergeometric tests were used in a later analysis to score TCR-TCR, TCR-HLA and TCR-CMV co-occurrence, with a repertoire-size bias correction applied to the TCR pairs. In a later analysis, false discovery rates were estimated by permuting HLA or CMV assignments 20 times. A later analysis grouped co-occurring TCRs with DBSCAN, adding TCRdist sequence similarity when clustering within HLA-allele-positive subsets. Repertoires with fewer than 30,000 or more than 120,000 public chains, plus five repertoires with anomalous nucleotide sharing, were excluded from co-occurrence clustering. The table was pulled from immuneACCESS by TCRdb, which kept in-frame rearrangements only. Such tables lose some clones; where checked, under half of the loss comes from unresolved V genes, and the rest has no known cause. V, J and clone size are those of that table, while D and trimming were read from the DNA. The sample table contains 100,000 to 150,000 clones; only one count was recorded for 80% of them. The top ten hold 7% to 9.5% of the sample.

From its cysteine to its phenylalanine, the CDR3 spans 18 amino acids. Of all the DNA, just the CDR3 is kept, 54 bases in frame from base 1. The cohort consisted of 650 to 850 healthy bone marrow donors. All cohort members were sampled while nominally healthy, although unrecorded immune exposures were likely present. The donor was CMV seropositive and was included in the group of approximately 310 seropositive cohort members. Each donor provided a peripheral blood sample, and peripheral blood mononuclear cells were used for TCR beta sequencing. The Qiagen DNeasy Blood Extraction Kit was used to extract genomic DNA from the blood cell samples.

The TCR was taken from a man aged 30-40 years in good health and CMV-seropositive. Sequencing used PBMCs. The chain was built from TRBV21-1 and TRBJ1-5; no check of the table's D call, TRBD1, against the DNA was made. TRBV21-1 is termed a pseudogene. The CDR3 reads CASSPLGRGRGSNQPQHF. The nucleotide sequence reads TGTGCCAGCAGCCCCCTCGGCAGGGGGCGGGGAAGCAATCAGCCCCAGCATTTT.